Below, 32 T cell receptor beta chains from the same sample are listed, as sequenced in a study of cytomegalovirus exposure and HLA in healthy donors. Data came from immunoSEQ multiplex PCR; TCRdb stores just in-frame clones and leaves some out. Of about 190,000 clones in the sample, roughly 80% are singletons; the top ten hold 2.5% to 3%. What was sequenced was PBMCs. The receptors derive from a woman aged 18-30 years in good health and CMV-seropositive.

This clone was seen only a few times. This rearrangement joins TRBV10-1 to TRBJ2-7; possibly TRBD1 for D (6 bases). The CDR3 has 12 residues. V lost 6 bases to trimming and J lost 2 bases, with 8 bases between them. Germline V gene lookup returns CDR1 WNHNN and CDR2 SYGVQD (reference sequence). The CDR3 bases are TGCGCCAGCAGCACAGGGACCTACGAGCAGTACTTC. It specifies CASSTGTYEQYF.

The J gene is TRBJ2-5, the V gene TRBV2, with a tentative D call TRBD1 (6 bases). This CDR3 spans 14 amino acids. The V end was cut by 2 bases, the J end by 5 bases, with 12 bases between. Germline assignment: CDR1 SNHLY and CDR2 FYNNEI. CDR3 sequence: CASSEINRGETQYF. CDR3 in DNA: TGTGCCAGCAGTGAAATTAATAGGGGGGAGACCCAGTACTTC.

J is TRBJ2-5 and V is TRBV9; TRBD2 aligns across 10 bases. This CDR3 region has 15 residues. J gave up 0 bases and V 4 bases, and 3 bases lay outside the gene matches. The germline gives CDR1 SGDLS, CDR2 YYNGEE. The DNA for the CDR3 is TGTGCCAGCAGCACTAGCGGGGCCGACCAAGAGACCCAGTACTTC. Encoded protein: CASSTSGADQETQYF.

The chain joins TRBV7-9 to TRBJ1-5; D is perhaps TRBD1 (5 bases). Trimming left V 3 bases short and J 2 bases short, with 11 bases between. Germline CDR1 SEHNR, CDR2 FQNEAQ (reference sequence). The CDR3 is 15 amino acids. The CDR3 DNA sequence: TGTGCCAGCAGCTTCCAGGGACTGGGCAATCAGCCCCAGCATTTT. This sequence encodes CASSFQGLGNQPQHF.

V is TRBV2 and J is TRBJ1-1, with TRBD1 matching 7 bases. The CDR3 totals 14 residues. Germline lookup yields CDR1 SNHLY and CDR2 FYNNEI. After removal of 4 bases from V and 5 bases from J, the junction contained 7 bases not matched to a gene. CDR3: CASSALGTETEAFF. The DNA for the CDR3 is TGTGCCAGCAGTGCCCTCGGGACAGAAACTGAAGCTTTCTTT. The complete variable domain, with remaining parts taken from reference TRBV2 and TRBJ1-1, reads EPEVTQTPSHQVTQMGQEVILRCVPISNHLYFYWYRQILGQKVEFLVSFYNNEISEKSEIFDDQFSVERPDGSNFTLKIRSTKLEDSAMYFCASSALGTETEAFFGQGTRLTVV.

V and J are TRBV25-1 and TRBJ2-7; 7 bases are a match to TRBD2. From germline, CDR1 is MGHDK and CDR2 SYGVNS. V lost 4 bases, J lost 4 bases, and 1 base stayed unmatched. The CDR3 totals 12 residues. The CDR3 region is CASSGGGYEQYF. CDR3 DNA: TGTGCCAGCAGTGGCGGGGGTTACGAGCAGTACTTC.

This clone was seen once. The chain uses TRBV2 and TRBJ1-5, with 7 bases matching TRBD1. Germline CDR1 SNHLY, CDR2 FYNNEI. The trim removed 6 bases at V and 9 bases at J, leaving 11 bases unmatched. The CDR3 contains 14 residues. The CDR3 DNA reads TGTGCCAGCAGAGACGACAGGGCCGGCGGGCCCCAGCATTTT. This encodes CASRDDRAGGPQHF.

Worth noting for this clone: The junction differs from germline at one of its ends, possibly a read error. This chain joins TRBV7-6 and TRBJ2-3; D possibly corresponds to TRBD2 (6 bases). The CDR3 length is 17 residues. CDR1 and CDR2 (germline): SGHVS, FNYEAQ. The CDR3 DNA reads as TGTGCCAGCAGTTTAGGCACCGGGACTGTTAGCACAGATACGCAGTATTTT. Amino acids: CASSLGTGTVSTDTQYF.

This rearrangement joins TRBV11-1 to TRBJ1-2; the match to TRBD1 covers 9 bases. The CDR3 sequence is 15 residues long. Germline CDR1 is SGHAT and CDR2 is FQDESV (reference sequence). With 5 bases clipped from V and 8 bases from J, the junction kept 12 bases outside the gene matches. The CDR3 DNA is TGTGCCAGCAGCATAACAGGGGGCACAGGTCGGGGCTACACCTTC. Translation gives CASSITGGTGRGYTF.

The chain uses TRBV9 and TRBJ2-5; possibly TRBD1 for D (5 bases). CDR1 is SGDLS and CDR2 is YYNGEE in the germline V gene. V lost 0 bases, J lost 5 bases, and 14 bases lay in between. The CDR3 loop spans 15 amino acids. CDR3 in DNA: TGTGCCAGCAGCGTAGGGGGCAGTACCCAGGAGACCCAGTACTTC. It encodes CASSVGGSTQETQYF.

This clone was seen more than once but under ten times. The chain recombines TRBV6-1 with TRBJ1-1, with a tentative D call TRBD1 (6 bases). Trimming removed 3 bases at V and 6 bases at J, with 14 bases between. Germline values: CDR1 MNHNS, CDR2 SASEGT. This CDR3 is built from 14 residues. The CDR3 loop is CASSESRGSAEAFF. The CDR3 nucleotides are TGTGCCAGCAGTGAGTCCAGGGGTTCCGCTGAAGCTTTCTTT.

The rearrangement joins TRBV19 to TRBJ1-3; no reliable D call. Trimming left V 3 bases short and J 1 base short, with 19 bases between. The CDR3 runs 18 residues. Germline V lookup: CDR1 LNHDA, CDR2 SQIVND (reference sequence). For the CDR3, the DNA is TGTGCCAGTAGTATCGGGCCTACGGGGTTGGGATCTGGAAACACCATATATTTT. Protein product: CASSIGPTGLGSGNTIYF. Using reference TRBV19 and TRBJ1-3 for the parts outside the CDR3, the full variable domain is DGGITQSPKYLFRKEGQNVTLSCEQNLNHDAMYWYRQDPGQGLRLIYYSQIVNDFQKGDIAEGYSVSREKKESFPLTVTSAQKNPTAFYLCASSIGPTGLGSGNTIYFGEGSWLTVV.

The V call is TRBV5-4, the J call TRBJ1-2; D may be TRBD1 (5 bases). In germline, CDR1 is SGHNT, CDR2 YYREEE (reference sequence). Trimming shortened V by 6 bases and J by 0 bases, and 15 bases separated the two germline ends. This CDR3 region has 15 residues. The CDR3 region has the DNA TGTGCCAGCACAAAAGGGGCTGATCCTAACTATGGCTACACCTTC. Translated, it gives CASTKGADPNYGYTF.

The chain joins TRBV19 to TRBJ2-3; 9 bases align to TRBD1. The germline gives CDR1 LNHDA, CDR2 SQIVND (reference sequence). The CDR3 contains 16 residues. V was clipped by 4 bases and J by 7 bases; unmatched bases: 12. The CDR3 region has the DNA TGTGCCAGTAGTAAGGCTGGGACAGGGCTCGAGCATACGCAGTATTTT. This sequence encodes CASSKAGTGLEHTQYF.

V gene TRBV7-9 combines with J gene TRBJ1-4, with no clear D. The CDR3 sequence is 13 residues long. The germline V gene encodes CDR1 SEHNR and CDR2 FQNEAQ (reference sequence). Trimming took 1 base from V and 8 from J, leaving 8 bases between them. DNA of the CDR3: TGTGCCAGCAGCTTAGAGCGTTTGGAAAAACTGTTTTTT. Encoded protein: CASSLERLEKLFF. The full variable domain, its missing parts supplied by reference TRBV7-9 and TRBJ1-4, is DTGVSQNPRHKITKRGQNVTFRCDPISEHNRLYWYRQTLGQGPEFLTYFQNEAQLEKSRLLSDRFSAERPKGSFSTLEIQRTEQGDSAMYLCASSLERLEKLFFGSGTQLSVL.

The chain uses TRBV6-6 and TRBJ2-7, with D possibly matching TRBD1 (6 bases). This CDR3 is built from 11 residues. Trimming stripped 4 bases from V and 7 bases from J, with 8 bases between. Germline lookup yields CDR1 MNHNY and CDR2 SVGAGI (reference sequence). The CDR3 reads CASSSGAEQYF. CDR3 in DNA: TGTGCCAGCAGTTCAGGGGCAGAGCAGTACTTC.

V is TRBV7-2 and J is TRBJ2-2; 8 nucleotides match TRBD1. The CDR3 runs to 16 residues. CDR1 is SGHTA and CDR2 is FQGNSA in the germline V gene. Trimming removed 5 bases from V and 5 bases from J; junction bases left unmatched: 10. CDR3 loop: CASSATQGEGTGELFF. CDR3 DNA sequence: TGTGCCAGCAGCGCTACACAGGGGGAAGGAACCGGGGAGCTGTTTTTT.

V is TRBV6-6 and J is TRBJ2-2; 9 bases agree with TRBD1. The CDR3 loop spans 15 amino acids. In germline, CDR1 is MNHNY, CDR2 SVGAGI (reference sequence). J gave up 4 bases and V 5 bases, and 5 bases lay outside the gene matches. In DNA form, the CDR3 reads TGTGCCAGCAGTCTCAAACAGGGGGCCACCGGGGAGCTGTTTTTT. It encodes CASSLKQGATGELFF.

The DNA for the CDR3 is TGCGCCAGCAGCTTCCTCACAGATACGCAGTATTTT. Translated, it gives CASSFLTDTQYF. The chain uses TRBV5-1 and TRBJ2-3; D gene ambiguous. The ends were cut back, 2 bases at V and 2 bases at J, with 3 bases in the middle. The germline V gene encodes CDR1 SGHRS and CDR2 YFSETQ. This CDR3 comprises 12 residues.

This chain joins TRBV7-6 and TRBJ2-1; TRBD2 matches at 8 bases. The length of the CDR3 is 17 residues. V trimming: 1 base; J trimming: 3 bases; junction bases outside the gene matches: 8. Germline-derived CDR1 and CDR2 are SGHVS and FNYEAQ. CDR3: CASSLDSAGGYYNEQFF. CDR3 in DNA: TGTGCCAGCAGCTTAGACTCGGCGGGGGGTTACTACAATGAGCAGTTCTTC.

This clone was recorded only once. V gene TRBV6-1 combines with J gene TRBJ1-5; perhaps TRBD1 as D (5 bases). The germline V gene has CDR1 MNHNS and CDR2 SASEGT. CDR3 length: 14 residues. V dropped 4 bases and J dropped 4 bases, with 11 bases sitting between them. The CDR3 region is CASSADTLNQPQHF. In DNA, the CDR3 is TGTGCCAGCAGTGCGGACACCTTAAATCAGCCCCAGCATTTT.

Here the CDR3 DNA reads TGTGCCATCAGTGAGTTCCGGACAGGATCCACTGAAGCTTTCTTT. Translating it yields CAISEFRTGSTEAFF. The chain uses TRBV10-3 and TRBJ1-1, with 7 nucleotides matching TRBD1. CDR1 ENHRY and CDR2 SYGVKD come from the germline V gene. After removal of 1 base from V and 4 bases from J, the junction contained 6 bases not matched to a gene. This CDR3 is built from 15 residues.

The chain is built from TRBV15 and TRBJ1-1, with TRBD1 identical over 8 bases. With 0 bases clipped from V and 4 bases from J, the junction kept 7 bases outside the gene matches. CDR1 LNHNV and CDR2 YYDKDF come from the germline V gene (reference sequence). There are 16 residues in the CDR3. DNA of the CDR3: TGTGCCACCAGCAGAGACTTACAGGGGGGTCTCACTGAAGCTTTCTTT. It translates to CATSRDLQGGLTEAFF.

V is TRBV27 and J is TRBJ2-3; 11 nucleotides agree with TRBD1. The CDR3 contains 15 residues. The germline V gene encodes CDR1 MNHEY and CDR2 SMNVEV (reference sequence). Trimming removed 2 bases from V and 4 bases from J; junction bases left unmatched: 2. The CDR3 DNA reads TGTGCCAGCAGTTTAGGACAGGGGGCCGCAGATACGCAGTATTTT. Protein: CASSLGQGAADTQYF.

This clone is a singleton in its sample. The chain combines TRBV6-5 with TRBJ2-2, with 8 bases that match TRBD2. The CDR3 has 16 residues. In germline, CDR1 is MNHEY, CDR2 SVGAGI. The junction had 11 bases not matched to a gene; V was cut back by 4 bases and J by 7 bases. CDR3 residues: CASSSFSGGAIGELFF. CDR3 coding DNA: TGTGCCAGCAGTTCCTTCTCCGGGGGGGCTATCGGGGAGCTGTTTTTT.

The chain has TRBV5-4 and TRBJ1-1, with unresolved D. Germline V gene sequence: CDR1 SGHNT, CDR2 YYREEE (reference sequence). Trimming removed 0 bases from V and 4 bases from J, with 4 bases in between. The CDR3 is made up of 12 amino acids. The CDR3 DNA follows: TGTGCCAGCAGCTTGGAAGCCACTGAAGCTTTCTTT. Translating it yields CASSLEATEAFF.

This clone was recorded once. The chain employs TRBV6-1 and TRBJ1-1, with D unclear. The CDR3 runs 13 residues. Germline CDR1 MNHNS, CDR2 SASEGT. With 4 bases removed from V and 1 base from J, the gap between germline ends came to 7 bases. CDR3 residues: CASSAARNTEAFF. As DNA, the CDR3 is TGTGCCAGCAGTGCCGCCAGGAACACTGAAGCTTTCTTT.

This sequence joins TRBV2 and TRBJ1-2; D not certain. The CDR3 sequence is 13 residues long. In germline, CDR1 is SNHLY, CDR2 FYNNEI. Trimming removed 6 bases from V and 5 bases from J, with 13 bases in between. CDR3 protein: CASSDRLNYGYTF. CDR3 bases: TGTGCCAGCAGCGACCGACTGAATTATGGCTACACCTTC.

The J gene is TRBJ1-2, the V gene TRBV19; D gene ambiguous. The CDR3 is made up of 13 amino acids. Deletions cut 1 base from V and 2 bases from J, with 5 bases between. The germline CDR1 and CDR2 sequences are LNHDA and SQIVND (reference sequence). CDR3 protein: CASSIGANYGYTF. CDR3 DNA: TGTGCCAGTAGTATAGGAGCAAACTATGGCTACACCTTC.

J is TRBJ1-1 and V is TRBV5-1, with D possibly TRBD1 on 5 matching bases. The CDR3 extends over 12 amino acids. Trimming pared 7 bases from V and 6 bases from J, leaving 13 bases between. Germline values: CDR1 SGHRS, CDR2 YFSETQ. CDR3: CASGGDGPEAFF. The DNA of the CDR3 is TGCGCCAGCGGAGGGGACGGCCCTGAAGCTTTCTTT.

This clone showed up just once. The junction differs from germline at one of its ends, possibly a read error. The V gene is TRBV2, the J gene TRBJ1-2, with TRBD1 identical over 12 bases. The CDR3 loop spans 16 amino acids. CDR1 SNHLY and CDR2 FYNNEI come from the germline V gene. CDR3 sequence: CATRRDRGLGGENPDF. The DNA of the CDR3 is TGTGCCACCCGGCGGGACAGGGGGCTTGGAGGGGAGAACCCGGACTTC.

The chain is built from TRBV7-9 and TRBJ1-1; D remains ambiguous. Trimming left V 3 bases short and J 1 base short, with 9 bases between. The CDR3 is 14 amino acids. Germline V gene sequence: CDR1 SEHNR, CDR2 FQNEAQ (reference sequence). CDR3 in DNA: TGTGCCAGCAGCTTGCAATCAGGGAACACTGAAGCTTTCTTT. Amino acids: CASSLQSGNTEAFF. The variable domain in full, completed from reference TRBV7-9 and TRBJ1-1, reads DTGVSQNPRHKITKRGQNVTFRCDPISEHNRLYWYRQTLGQGPEFLTYFQNEAQLEKSRLLSDRFSAERPKGSFSTLEIQRTEQGDSAMYLCASSLQSGNTEAFFGQGTRLTVV.